The present entry profiles one TCR beta chain with its context. The antigen remains unidentified. 13 Jbeta primers and 60 Vbeta primers were used for the PCR. Here immunoSEQ multiplex PCR was the method, and the copy in TCRdb shows in-frame clones only, minus some. Its listing shows about 170,000 clones. These data come from a study of cytomegalovirus exposure and HLA in healthy donors. Study findings and constraints: Later analysis identified a missense DCLRE1C variant that was linked to TCR beta V- and J-gene trimming. The investigators catalogued 150 or so TCR beta chains as cytomegalovirus-associated.

From germline, CDR1 is LGHNT and CDR2 FRNRAP. V lost 1 base and J 4 bases, leaving 11 bases between the germline ends. The CDR3 is made up of 16 amino acids. Donors counted as nominally healthy when sampled, yet unrecorded immune exposures were likely. The V call is TRBV12-5, the J call TRBJ2-6; D call uncertain. The receptor comes from a young woman in good health and CMV-seropositive. The sample consisted of PBMCs. The CDR3 reads CASGLGPPGGANVLTF. For the CDR3, the DNA is TGTGCTAGTGGTTTGGGTCCCCCCGGGGGGGCCAACGTCCTGACTTTC.